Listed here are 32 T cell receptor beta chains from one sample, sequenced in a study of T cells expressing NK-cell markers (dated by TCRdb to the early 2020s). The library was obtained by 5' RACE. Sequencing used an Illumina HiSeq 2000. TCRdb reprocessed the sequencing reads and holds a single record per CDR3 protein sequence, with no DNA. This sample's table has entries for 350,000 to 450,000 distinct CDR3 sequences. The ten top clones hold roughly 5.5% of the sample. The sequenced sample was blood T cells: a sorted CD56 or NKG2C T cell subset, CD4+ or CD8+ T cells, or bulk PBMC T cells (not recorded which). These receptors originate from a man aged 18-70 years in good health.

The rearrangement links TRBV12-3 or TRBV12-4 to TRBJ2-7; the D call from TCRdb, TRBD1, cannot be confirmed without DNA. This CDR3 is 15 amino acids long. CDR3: CASSVDSTGGYEQYF.

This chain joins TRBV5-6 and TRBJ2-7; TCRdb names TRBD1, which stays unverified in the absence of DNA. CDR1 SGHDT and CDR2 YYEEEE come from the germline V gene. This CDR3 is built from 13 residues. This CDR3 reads CASSTGLFYEQYF.

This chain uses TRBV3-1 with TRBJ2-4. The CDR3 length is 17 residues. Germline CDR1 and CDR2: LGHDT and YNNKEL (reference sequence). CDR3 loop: CASSQDLGETFKNIQYF. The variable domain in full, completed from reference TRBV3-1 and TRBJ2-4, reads DTAVSQTPKYLVTQMGNDKSIKCEQNLGHDTMYWYKQDSKKFLKIMFSYNNKELIINETVPNRFSPKSPDKAHLNLHINSLELGDSAVYFCASSQDLGETFKNIQYFGAGTRLSVL.

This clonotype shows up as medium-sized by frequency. CDR3 sequence reads: CASWDRRRDNEQFF. This sequence joins TRBV12-3 or TRBV12-4 and TRBJ2-1; without DNA, the TCRdb call of TRBD1 cannot be checked. There are 14 residues in the CDR3.

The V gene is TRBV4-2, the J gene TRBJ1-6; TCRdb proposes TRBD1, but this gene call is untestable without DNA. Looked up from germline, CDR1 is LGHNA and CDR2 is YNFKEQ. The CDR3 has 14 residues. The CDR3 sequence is CASSNGQFNSPLHF.

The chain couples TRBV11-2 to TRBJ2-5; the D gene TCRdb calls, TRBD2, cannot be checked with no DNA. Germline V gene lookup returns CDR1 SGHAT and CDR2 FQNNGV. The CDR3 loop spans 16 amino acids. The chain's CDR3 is CASSLNRGLGQETQYF.

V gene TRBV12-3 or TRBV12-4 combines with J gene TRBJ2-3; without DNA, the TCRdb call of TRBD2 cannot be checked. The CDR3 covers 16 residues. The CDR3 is CASSFDSGGAEDTQYF.

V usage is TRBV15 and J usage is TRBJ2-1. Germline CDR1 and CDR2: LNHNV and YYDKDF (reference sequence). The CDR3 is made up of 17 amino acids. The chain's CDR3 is CATSRDLAGGPRNEQFF.

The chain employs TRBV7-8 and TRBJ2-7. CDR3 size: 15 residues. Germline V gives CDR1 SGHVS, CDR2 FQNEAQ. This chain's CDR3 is CASSFSETFNYEQYF.

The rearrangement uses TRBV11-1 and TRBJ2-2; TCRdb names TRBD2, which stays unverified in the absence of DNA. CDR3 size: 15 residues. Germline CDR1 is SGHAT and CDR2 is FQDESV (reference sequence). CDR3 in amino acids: CASSYGLVGTGELFF.

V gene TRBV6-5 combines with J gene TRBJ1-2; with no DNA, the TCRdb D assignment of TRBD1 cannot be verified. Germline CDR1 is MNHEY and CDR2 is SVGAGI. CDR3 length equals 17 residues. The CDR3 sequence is CASSYGSGGLVGYGYTF.

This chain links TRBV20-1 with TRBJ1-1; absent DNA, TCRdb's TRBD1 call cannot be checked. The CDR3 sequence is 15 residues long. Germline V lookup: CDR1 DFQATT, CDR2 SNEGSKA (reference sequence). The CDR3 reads CSARSLQGRNTEAFF.

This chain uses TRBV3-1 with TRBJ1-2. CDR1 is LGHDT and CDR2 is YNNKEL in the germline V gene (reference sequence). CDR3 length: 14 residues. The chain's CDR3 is CASSQADGRFGYTF.

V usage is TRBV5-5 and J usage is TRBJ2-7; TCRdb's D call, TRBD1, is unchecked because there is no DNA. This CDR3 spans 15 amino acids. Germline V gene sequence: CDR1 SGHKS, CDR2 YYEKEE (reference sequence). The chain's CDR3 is CASSFGQGGRYEQYF. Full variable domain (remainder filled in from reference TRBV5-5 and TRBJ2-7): DAGVTQSPTHLIKTRGQQVTLRCSPISGHKSVSWYQQVLGQGPQFIFQYYEKEERGRGNFPDRFSARQFPNYSSELNVNALLLGDSALYLCASSFGQGGRYEQYFGPGTRLTVT.

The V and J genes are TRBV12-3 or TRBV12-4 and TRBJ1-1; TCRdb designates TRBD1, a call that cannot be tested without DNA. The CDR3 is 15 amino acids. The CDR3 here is CASSLGPGGFYGAFF.

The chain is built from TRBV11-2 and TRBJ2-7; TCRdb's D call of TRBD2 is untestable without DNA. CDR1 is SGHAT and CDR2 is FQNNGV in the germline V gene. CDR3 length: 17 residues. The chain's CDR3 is CASSLETSGGNSYEQYF.

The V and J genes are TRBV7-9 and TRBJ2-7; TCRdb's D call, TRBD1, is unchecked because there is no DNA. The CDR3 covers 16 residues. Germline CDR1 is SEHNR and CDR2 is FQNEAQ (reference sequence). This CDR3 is CASSQLNLVSGDEQYF.

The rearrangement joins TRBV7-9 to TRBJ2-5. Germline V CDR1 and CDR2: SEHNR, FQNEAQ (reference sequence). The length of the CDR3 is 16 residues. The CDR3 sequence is CASTHIQTAMWETQYF.

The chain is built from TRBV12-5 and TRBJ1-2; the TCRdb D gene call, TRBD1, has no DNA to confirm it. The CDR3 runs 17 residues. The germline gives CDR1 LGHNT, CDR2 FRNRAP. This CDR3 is CASRDRVIYNPNYGYTF.

CDR3 protein: CASSAQDGPYEQYF. The V and J genes are TRBV9 and TRBJ2-7. The CDR3 totals 14 residues. In germline, CDR1 is SGDLS, CDR2 YYNGEE. The variable domain in full, with the rest retrieved from reference TRBV9 and TRBJ2-7, is DSGVTQTPKHLITATGQRVTLRCSPRSGDLSVYWYQQSLDQGLQFLIQYYNGEERAKGNILERFSAQQFPDLHSELNLSSLELGDSALYFCASSAQDGPYEQYFGPGTRLTVT.

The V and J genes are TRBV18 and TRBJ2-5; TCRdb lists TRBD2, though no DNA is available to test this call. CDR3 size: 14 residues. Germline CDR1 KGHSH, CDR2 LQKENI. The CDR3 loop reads CASSLPSRPETQYF.

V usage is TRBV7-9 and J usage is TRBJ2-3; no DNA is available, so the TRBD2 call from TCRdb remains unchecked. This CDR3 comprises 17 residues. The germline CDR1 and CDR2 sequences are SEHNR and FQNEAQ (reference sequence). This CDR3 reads CASSSPIIAGGSDTQYF. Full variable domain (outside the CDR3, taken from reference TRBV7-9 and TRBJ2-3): DTGVSQNPRHKITKRGQNVTFRCDPISEHNRLYWYRQTLGQGPEFLTYFQNEAQLEKSRLLSDRFSAERPKGSFSTLEIQRTEQGDSAMYLCASSSPIIAGGSDTQYFGPGTRLTVL.

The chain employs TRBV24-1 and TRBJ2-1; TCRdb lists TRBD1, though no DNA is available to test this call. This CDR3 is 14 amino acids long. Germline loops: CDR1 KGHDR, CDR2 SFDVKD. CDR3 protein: CATAPAGPYNEQFF.

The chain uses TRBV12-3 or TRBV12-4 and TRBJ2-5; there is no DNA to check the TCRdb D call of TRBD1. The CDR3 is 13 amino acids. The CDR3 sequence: CASSRRGEETQYF.

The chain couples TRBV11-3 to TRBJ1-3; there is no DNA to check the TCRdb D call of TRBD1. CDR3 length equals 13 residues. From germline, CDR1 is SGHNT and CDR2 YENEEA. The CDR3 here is CASSLNRGNTIYF.

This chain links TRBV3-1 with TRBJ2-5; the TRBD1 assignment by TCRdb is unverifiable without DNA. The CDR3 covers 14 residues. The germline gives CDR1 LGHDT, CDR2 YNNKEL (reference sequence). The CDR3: CASSQLSAGETQYF.

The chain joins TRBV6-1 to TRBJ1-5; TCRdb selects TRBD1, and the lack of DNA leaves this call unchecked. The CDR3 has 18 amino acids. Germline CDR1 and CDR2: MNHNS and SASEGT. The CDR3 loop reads CASSPGGRQGVGNQPQHF.

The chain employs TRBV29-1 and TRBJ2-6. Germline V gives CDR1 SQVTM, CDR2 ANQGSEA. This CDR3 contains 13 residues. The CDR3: CSVRLSGANVLTF.

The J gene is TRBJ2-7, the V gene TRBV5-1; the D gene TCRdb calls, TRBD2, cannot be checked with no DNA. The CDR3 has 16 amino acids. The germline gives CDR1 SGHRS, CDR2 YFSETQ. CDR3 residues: CASSFTSGGFSYEQYF.

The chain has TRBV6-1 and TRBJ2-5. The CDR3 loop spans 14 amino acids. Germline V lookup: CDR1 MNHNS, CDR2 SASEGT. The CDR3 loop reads CASSPAGGVETQYF.

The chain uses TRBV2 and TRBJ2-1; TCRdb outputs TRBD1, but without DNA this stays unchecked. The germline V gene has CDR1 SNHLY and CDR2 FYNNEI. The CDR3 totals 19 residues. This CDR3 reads CASSSLARGSTNFNNEQFF. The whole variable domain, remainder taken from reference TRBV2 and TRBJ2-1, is EPEVTQTPSHQVTQMGQEVILRCVPISNHLYFYWYRQILGQKVEFLVSFYNNEISEKSEIFDDQFSVERPDGSNFTLKIRSTKLEDSAMYFCASSSLARGSTNFNNEQFFGPGTRLTVL.

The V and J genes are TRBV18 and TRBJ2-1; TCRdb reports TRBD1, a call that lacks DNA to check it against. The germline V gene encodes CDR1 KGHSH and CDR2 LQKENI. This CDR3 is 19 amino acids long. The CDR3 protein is CASSPMISSGISSYNEQFF. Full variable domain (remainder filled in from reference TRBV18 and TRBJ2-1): NAGVMQNPRHLVRRRGQEARLRCSPMKGHSHVYWYRQLPEEGLKFMVYLQKENIIDESGMPKERFSAEFPKEGPSILRIQQVVRGDSAAYFCASSPMISSGISSYNEQFFGPGTRLTVL.